What follows are 21 T cell receptor beta chains derived from one specimen sequenced in a study of T-cell memory formation after mild COVID-19. A single record per CDR3 protein comes from TCRdb applying MiXCR to the 5' RACE reads. The sample lists 200,000 to 250,000 distinct CDR3 sequences, over 7.5% occurring once. The sample comprised PBMCs or a T cell subset sorted from them (not recorded which). These receptors were obtained from a young man who had mild COVID-19 (a few samples of this study predate the infection). Cell type and time point are not known.

This clonotype was detected a few times. The genes are TRBV29-1 and TRBJ2-7; tentatively, D is TRBD2 (6 bases). This CDR3 comprises 15 residues. Germline CDR1 is SQVTM and CDR2 is ANQGSEA. V dropped 6 bases and J dropped 2 bases, with 20 bases sitting between them. In DNA form, the CDR3 reads TGCAGCGTAGGTTCGATGGGAGGCAGAGCCTACGAGCAGTACTTC. Translation: CSVGSMGGRAYEQYF.

V is TRBV6-2 or TRBV6-3 and J is TRBJ1-6; no clear D gene. The CDR3 extends over 12 amino acids. V dropped 2 bases and J dropped 8 bases, with 4 bases sitting between them. Germline V gives CDR1 MNHEY, CDR2 SVGEGT. The CDR3 spells CASSYSYSPLHF. DNA of the CDR3: TGTGCCAGCAGTTACAGTTATTCACCCCTCCACTTT.

This clonotype was observed a handful of times. The chain carries TRBV3-1 and TRBJ2-7, with a tentative D call TRBD2 (5 bases). Germline assignment: CDR1 LGHDT and CDR2 YNNKEL (reference sequence). Trimming removed 4 bases from V and 6 bases from J, with 10 bases in between. CDR3 length equals 12 residues. In DNA form, the CDR3 reads TGTGCCAGCAGCCGAGGGATCGGCGAGCAGTACGTC. Its protein is CASSRGIGEQYV.

This clonotype appeared a few times. The chain joins TRBV4-3 to TRBJ1-6, with TRBD1 matching 8 bases. The length of the CDR3 is 18 residues. The trim removed 3 bases at V and 6 bases at J, leaving 13 bases unmatched. Germline V gene lookup returns CDR1 LGHNA and CDR2 YSLEER. CDR3 loop: CASSHARQGTPVNSPLHF. CDR3 DNA sequence: TGCGCCAGCAGCCACGCCAGACAGGGGACTCCGGTTAATTCACCCCTCCACTTT.

This clonotype showed up just a few times. The chain uses TRBV6-1 and TRBJ1-5; 7 bases fit TRBD1. V trimming: 3 bases; J trimming: 5 bases; junction bases outside the gene matches: 1. Germline assignment: CDR1 MNHNS and CDR2 SASEGT. CDR3 length equals 13 residues. The CDR3 sequence is CASSETGHQPQHF. The CDR3 coding sequence is TGTGCCAGCAGTGAGACAGGGCATCAGCCCCAGCATTTT.

The rearrangement links TRBV21-1 to TRBJ1-2; the table's TRBD1 call for D was not verified on the DNA. TRBV21-1 is noted as a pseudogene. The CDR3 loop spans 16 amino acids. The CDR3 nucleotides read TGTGCCAGCAGCTTTCCTCAACAGGCCTCGAATTCAGGCTACACCTTC. It is translated as CASSFPQQASNSGYTF.

This clonotype has a handful of counts. The chain couples TRBV5-1 to TRBJ2-1, with a weak D call TRBD2 (6 bases). Germline V gene sequence: CDR1 SGHRS, CDR2 YFSETQ. The V and J ends lost 9 bases and 9 bases respectively, with 22 bases between them. The CDR3 loop spans 14 amino acids. In nucleotides, the CDR3 is TGCGCCACCTCCCAGGAAGCGCCCGGGGGTGAGCAGTTCTTC. Translation: CATSQEAPGGEQFF.

The rearrangement links TRBV4-3 to TRBJ1-2; the D is unclear. This CDR3 is 14 amino acids long. CDR1 and CDR2 from the germline V gene are LGHNA and YSLEER. The germline V and J ends were trimmed by 5 bases and 5 bases, with 15 bases remaining between them. CDR3 in amino acids: CASSMEGLGYGYTF. CDR3 coding DNA: TGCGCCAGCAGCATGGAAGGGTTAGGGTATGGCTACACCTTC.

The chain combines TRBV12-3 or TRBV12-4 with TRBJ1-4, with a weak D call TRBD1 (6 bases). The CDR3 totals 15 residues. Trimming shortened V by 6 bases and J by 7 bases, and 18 bases separated the two germline ends. The CDR3 bases are TGTGCCAGCAGATCACCCCGGGGGCACGGTGAAAAACTGTTTTTT. Its translation is CASRSPRGHGEKLFF.

The V and J genes are TRBV7-9 and TRBJ2-1; D gene uncertain. The CDR3 is made up of 15 amino acids. CDR1 SEHNR and CDR2 FQNEAQ come from the germline V gene (reference sequence). Trimming stripped 1 base from V and 7 bases from J, with 14 bases between. CDR3 amino acids: CASSLGAPPRNEQFF. CDR3 bases: TGTGCCAGCAGCTTAGGTGCACCCCCCAGGAATGAGCAGTTCTTC.

This chain connects TRBV4-2 to TRBJ2-7; maybe TRBD2 (5 bases). Trimming left V 5 bases short and J 3 bases short, with 11 bases between. CDR1 is LGHNA and CDR2 is YNFKEQ in the germline V gene. The CDR3 loop spans 13 amino acids. The CDR3 sequence: CASSKRGYYEQYF. The CDR3 DNA reads as TGTGCCAGCAGCAAGAGAGGGTACTACGAGCAGTACTTC.

This clonotype was recorded a few times. The junction does not match germline at one end; this may be a read error. The gene calls are TRBV6-2 or TRBV6-3 and TRBJ2-1; 7 positions agree with TRBD1. Germline assignment: CDR1 MNHEY and CDR2 SVGEGT. The CDR3 extends over 13 amino acids. CDR3 amino acids: CASSPRGRGQRLF. The CDR3 coding sequence is TGTGCCAGCAGTCCCCGGGGTAGGGGACAGCGACTCTTC.

The rearrangement links TRBV29-1 to TRBJ1-6; perhaps TRBD1 as D (5 bases). The CDR3 covers 14 residues. Trimming took 6 bases from V and 7 from J, leaving 16 bases between them. CDR1 is SQVTM, CDR2 ANQGSEA, per germline. The CDR3 coding sequence is TGCAGCGTCCGGGGGGGGGGTCCCAATTCACCCCTCCACTTT. It translates to CSVRGGGPNSPLHF.

This sequence joins TRBV19 and TRBJ2-7; tentatively, D is TRBD1 (6 bases). Germline V CDR1 and CDR2: LNHDA, SQIVND (reference sequence). With 3 bases removed from V and 3 bases from J, the gap between germline ends came to 15 bases. This CDR3 spans 15 amino acids. Here the CDR3 reads CASSIVGTPGYEQYF. CDR3 DNA sequence: TGTGCCAGTAGTATCGTAGGGACACCAGGCTACGAGCAGTACTTC.

This clonotype was recorded many times. The chain links TRBV20-1 to TRBJ1-2, with 8 bases matching TRBD1. In germline, CDR1 is DFQATT, CDR2 SNEGSKA (reference sequence). Trimming took 4 bases from V and 8 from J; bases not matched to a gene: 12. This CDR3 has 14 amino acids. The DNA of the CDR3 is TGCAGTGCTACCAGCCCGACAGGGGAAATGGGCTACACCTTC. Protein sequence: CSATSPTGEMGYTF.

This clonotype has more than one count but fewer than ten. The V call is TRBV5-1, the J call TRBJ1-1; 8 nucleotides agree with TRBD1. Looked up from germline, CDR1 is SGHRS and CDR2 is YFSETQ. V was pared by 4 bases and J by 0 bases, with 8 bases of the junction left unmatched. The CDR3 has 16 amino acids. The CDR3 is CASSLDRGRVNTEAFF. CDR3 bases: TGCGCCAGCAGCCTAGACAGGGGCCGGGTGAACACTGAAGCTTTCTTT.

This clonotype has a handful of counts. The chain employs TRBV3-1 and TRBJ1-1, with D perhaps matching TRBD1 (5 bases). In germline, CDR1 is LGHDT, CDR2 YNNKEL (reference sequence). Trimming took 4 bases from V and 4 from J, leaving 19 bases between them. This CDR3 spans 16 amino acids. DNA of the CDR3: TGTGCCAGCAGCCGAGGGGACGGAAGCTATGGCACTGAAGCTTTCTTT. Encoded protein: CASSRGDGSYGTEAFF.

The chain is built from TRBV2 and TRBJ1-3; 7 nucleotides match TRBD1. V shed 3 bases, J shed 3 bases, and the junction held 2 bases outside the gene matches. The CDR3 has 14 residues. The germline V gene has CDR1 SNHLY and CDR2 FYNNEI. The CDR3 region has the DNA TGTGCCAGCAGTGAGGACAGGAGTGGAAACACCATATATTTT. It specifies CASSEDRSGNTIYF.

This clonotype was observed a few times. In nucleotides, the CDR3 is TGTGCCACCAGCAGAGGGGTGGGTCAGCCCCAGCATTTT. This codes for CATSRGVGQPQHF. V is TRBV15 and J is TRBJ1-5; D unresolved. The V gene's germline CDR1 is LNHNV and CDR2 YYDKDF (reference sequence). The CDR3 spans 13 residues. Trimming took off 1 base at V and 6 bases at J, with 7 bases between the two ends.

The rearrangement links TRBV4-1 to TRBJ1-5; the D gene is possibly TRBD1 (5 bases). With 3 bases removed from V and 5 bases from J, the gap between germline ends came to 14 bases. Germline CDR1 reads MGHRA; CDR2 reads YSYEKL. This CDR3 has 15 residues. The CDR3 here is CASSQLVGAHQPQHF. CDR3 in DNA: TGCGCCAGCAGCCAGTTAGTAGGGGCACATCAGCCCCAGCATTTT.

This clonotype was observed many times. The chain combines TRBV11-2 with TRBJ1-1; TRBD1 aligns across 9 bases. CDR1 SGHAT and CDR2 FQNNGV come from the germline V gene. Trimming at V came to 5 bases and at J to 4 bases, leaving 5 bases not matched to a gene. CDR3 size: 14 residues. This CDR3 is CASSGLTGGTEAFF. For the CDR3, the DNA is TGTGCCAGCAGCGGATTGACAGGGGGCACTGAAGCTTTCTTT.